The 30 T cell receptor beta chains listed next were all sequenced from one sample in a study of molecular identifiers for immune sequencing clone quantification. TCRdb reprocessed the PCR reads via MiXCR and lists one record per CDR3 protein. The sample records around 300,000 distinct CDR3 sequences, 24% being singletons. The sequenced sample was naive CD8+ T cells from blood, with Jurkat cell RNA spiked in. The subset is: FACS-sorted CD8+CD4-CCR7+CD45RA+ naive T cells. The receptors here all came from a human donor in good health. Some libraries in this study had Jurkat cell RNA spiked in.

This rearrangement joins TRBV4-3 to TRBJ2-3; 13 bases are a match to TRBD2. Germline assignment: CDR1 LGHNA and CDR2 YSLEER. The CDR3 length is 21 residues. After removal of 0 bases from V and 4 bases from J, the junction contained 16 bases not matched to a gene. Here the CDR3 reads CASSQDPERGLAGPQADTQYF. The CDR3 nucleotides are TGCGCCAGCAGCCAAGACCCAGAAAGGGGACTAGCGGGGCCCCAGGCAGATACGCAGTATTTT.

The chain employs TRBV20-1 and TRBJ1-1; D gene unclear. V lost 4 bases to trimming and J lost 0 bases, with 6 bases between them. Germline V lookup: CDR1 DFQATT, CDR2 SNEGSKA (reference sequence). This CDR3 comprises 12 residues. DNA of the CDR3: TGCAGTGCTAACGTGATGAACACTGAAGCTTTCTTT. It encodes CSANVMNTEAFF.

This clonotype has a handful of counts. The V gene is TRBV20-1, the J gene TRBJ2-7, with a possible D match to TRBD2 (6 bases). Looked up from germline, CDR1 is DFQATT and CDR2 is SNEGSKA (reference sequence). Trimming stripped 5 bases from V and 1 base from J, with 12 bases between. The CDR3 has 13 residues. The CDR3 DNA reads TGCAGTGCTCCCGTCGGGGGATCCTACGAGCAGTACTTC. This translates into CSAPVGGSYEQYF.

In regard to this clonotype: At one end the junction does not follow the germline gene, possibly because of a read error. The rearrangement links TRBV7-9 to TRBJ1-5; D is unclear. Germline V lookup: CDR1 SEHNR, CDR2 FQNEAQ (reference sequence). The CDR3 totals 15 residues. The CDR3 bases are TGTGCCAGCAGCGACGGTCGGGCCCACCCCCAGCCCCCGCATTTT. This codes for CASSDGRAHPQPPHF.

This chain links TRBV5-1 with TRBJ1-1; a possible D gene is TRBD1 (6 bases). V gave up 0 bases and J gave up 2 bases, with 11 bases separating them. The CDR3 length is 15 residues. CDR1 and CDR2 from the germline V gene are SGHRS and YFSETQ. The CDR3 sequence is CASSLGAGANTEAFF. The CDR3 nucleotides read TGCGCCAGCAGCTTGGGGGCAGGGGCAAACACTGAAGCTTTCTTT. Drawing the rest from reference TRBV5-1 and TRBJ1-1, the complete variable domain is KAGVTQTPRYLIKTRGQQVTLSCSPISGHRSVSWYQQTPGQGLQFLFEYFSETQRNKGNFPGRFSGRQFSNSRSEMNVSTLELGDSALYLCASSLGAGANTEAFFGQGTRLTVV.

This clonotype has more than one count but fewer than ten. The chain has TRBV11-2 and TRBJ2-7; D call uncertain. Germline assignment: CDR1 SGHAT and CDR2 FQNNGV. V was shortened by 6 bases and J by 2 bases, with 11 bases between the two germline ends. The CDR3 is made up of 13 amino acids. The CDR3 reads CASRPTNTYEQYF. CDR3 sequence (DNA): TGTGCCAGCAGGCCCACTAACACCTACGAGCAGTACTTC.

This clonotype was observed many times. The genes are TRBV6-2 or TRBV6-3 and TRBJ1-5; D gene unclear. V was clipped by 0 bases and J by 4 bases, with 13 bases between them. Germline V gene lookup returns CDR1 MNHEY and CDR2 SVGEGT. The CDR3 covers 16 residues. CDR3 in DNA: TGTGCCAGCAGTTACTCCGCGGCGGGGAGGAATCAGCCCCAGCATTTT. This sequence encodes CASSYSAAGRNQPQHF.

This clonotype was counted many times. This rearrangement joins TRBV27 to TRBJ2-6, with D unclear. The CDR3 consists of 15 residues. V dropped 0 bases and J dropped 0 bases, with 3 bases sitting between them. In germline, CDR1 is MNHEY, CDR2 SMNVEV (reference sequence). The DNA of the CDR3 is TGTGCCAGCAGTTTATCGGCCTCTGGGGCCAACGTCCTGACTTTC. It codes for CASSLSASGANVLTF. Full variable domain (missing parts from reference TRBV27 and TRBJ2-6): EAQVTQNPRYLITVTGKKLTVTCSQNMNHEYMSWYRQDPGLGLRQIYYSMNVEVTDKGDVPEGYKVSRKEKRNFPLILESPSPNQTSLYFCASSLSASGANVLTFGAGSRLTVL.

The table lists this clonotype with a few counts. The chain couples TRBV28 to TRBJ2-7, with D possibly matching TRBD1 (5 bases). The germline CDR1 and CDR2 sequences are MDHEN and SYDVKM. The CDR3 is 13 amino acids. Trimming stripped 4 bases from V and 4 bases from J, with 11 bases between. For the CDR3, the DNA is TGTGCCAGCAGTTCCCCCCAGGGTTACGAGCAGTACTTC. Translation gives CASSSPQGYEQYF.

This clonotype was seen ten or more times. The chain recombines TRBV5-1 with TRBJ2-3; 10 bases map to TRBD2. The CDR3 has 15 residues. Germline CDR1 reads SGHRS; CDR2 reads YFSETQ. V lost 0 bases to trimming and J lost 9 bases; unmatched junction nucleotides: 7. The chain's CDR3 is CASSLDGLAVGTQYF. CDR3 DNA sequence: TGCGCCAGCAGCTTGGACGGACTAGCGGTCGGGACGCAGTATTTT.

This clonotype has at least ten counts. Here the CDR3 reads CSVEGTGTLDTQYF. In nucleotides, the CDR3 is TGCAGCGTTGAAGGTACAGGGACTTTAGATACGCAGTATTTT. This chain joins TRBV29-1 and TRBJ2-3; D assignment may be TRBD1 or TRBD2 (6 bases each). The CDR3 spans 14 residues. Trimming cost V 1 base and J 5 bases, with 13 bases left between them. From germline, CDR1 is SQVTM and CDR2 ANQGSEA.

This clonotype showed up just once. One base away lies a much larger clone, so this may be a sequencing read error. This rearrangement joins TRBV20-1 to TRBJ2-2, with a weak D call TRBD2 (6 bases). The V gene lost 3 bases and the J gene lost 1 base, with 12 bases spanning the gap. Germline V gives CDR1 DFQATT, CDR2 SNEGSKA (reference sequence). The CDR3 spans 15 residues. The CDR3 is CSARNLAKNTGELFF. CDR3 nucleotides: TGCAGTGCTAGGAACCTAGCGAAGAACACCGGGGAGCTGTTTTTT.

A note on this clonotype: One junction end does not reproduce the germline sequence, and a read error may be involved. CDR3 sequence: CSVRVVSSGSTDTQYF. In nucleotides, the CDR3 is TGCAGTGTTAGAGTAGTGTCTAGCGGGAGCACAGATACGCAGTATTTT. The J gene is TRBJ2-3, the V gene TRBV20-1, with TRBD2 matching over 8 bases. The germline V gene encodes CDR1 DFQATT and CDR2 SNEGSKA (reference sequence). The CDR3 has 16 amino acids.

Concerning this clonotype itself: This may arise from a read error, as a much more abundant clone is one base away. The CDR3, as DNA: TGTGCCAGCAGCTTAGAGGGCAGTACAGAGCGGTACTTC. This sequence encodes CASSLEGSTERYF. V gene TRBV7-9 combines with J gene TRBJ2-7; D gene unclear. The germline CDR1 and CDR2 sequences are SEHNR and FQNEAQ (reference sequence). The CDR3 is 13 amino acids.

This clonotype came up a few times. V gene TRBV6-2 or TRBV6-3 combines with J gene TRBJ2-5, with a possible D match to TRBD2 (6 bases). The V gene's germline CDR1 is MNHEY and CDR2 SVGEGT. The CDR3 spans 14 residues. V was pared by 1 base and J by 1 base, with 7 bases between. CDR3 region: CASSYWGVQETQYF. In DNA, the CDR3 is TGTGCCAGCAGTTACTGGGGGGTCCAAGAGACCCAGTACTTC.

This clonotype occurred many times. CDR3 protein: CASSRFDLPQETQYF. The CDR3 region has the DNA TGTGCCAGCAGCCGTTTTGACCTTCCTCAAGAGACCCAGTACTTC. The chain is built from TRBV7-2 and TRBJ2-5, with D uncertain. The CDR3 covers 15 residues. Per the germline V gene, CDR1 is SGHTA and CDR2 is FQGNSA. Trimming took 5 bases from V and 2 from J, leaving 15 bases between them.

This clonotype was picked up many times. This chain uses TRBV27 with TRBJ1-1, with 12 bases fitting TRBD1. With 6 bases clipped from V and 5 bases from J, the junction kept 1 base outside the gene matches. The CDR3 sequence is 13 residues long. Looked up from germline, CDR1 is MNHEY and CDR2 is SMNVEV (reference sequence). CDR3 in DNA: TGTGCCAGCAGGGGACAGGGGGCGACTGAAGCTTTCTTT. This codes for CASRGQGATEAFF.

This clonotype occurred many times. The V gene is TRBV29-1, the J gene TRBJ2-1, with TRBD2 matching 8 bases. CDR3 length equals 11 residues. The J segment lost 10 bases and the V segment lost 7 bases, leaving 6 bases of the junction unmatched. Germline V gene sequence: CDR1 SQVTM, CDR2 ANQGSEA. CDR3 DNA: TGCAGCGGAACGGGGGGGGCGGAGCAGTTCTTC. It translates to CSGTGGAEQFF.

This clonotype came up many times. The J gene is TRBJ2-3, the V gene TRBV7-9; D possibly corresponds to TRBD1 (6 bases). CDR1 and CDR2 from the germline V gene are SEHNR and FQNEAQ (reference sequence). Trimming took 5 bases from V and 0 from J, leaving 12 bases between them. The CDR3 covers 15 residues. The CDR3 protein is CASSPDSQSTDTQYF. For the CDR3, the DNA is TGTGCCAGCAGCCCGGACAGTCAGAGCACAGATACGCAGTATTTT. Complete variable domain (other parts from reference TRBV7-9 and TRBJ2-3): DTGVSQNPRHKITKRGQNVTFRCDPISEHNRLYWYRQTLGQGPEFLTYFQNEAQLEKSRLLSDRFSAERPKGSFSTLEIQRTEQGDSAMYLCASSPDSQSTDTQYFGPGTRLTVL.

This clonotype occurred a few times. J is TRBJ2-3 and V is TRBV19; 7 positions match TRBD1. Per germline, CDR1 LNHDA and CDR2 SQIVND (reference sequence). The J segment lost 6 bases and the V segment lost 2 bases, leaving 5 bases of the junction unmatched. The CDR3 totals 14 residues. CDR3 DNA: TGTGCCAGTAGTATACAGGGGGTAACCGATACGCAGTATTTT. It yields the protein CASSIQGVTDTQYF. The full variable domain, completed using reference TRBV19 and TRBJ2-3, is DGGITQSPKYLFRKEGQNVTLSCEQNLNHDAMYWYRQDPGQGLRLIYYSQIVNDFQKGDIAEGYSVSREKKESFPLTVTSAQKNPTAFYLCASSIQGVTDTQYFGPGTRLTVL.

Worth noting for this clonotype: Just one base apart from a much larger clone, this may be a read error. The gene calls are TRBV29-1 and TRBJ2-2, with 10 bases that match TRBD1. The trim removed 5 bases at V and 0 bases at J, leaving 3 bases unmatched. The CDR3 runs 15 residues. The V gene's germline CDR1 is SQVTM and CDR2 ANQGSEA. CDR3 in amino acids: CSVKTGGANTGELFF. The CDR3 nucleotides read TGCAGCGTTAAGACAGGGGGCGCGAACACCGGGGAGCTGTTTTTT.

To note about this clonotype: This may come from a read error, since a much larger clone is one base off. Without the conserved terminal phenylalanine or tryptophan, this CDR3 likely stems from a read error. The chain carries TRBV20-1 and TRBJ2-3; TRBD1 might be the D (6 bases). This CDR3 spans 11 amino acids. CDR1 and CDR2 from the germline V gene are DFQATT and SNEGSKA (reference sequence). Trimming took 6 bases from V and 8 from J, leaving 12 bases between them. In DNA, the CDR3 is TGCAGTGCAGAGGACAGCGGTACGCAGTATGTT. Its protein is CSAEDSGTQYV.

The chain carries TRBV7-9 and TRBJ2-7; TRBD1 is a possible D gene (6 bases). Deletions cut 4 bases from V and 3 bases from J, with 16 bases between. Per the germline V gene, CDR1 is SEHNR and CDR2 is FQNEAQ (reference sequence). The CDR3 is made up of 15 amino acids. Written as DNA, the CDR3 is TGTGCCAGCAGCTGGACCGGGACATTGAACTACGAGCAGTACTTC. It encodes CASSWTGTLNYEQYF.

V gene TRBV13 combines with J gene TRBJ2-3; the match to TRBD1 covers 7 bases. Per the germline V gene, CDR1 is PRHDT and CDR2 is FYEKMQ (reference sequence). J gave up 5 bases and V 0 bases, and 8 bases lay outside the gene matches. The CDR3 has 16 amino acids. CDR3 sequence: CASSLGGSGGGDTQYF. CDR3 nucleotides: TGTGCCAGCAGCTTAGGCGGCTCAGGGGGTGGAGATACGCAGTATTTT.

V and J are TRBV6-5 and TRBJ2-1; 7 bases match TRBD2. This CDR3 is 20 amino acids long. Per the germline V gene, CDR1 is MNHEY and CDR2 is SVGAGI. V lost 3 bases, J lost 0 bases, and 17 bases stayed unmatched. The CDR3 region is CASSYWSFGGLADSYNEQFF. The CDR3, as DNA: TGTGCCAGCAGTTATTGGTCATTTGGGGGTCTAGCGGACTCCTACAATGAGCAGTTCTTC.

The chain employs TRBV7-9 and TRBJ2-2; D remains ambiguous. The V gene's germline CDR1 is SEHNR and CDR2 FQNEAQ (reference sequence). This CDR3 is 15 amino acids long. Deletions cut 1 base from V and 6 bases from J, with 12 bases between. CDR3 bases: TGTGCCAGCAGCTTAGAAGTCTGGTTGGCCGGGGAGCTGTTTTTT. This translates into CASSLEVWLAGELFF.

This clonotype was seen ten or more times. The CDR3 protein is CASRRGQDRLDTQYF. The CDR3 bases are TGTGCCAGCAGACGGGGACAGGACCGGCTCGATACGCAGTATTTT. The chain has TRBV5-4 and TRBJ2-3; TRBD1 aligns across 8 bases. The CDR3 extends over 15 amino acids. V was clipped by 5 bases and J by 6 bases; unmatched bases: 11. The V gene's germline CDR1 is SGHNT and CDR2 YYREEE (reference sequence).

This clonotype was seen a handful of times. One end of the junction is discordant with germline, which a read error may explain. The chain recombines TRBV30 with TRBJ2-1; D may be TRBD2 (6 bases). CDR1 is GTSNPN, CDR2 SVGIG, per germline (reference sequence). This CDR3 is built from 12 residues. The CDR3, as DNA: TGTTCCTGGAGTGTCGGGGGATATGAGCAGTTCTTC. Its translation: CSWSVGGYEQFF.

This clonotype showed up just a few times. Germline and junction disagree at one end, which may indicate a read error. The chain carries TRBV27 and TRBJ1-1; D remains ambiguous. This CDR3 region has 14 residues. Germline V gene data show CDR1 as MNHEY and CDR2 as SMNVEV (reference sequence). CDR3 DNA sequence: TGTGCCAGCAGTCTATCGACACAGAACACTGAAGCTTTCTTT. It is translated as CASSLSTQNTEAFF.

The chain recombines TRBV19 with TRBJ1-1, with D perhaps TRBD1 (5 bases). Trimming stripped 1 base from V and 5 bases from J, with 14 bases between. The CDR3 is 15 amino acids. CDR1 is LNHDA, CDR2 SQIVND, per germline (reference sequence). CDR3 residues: CASSIGSRGRTEAFF. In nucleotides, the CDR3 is TGTGCCAGTAGTATAGGCTCGAGGGGCAGGACTGAAGCTTTCTTT.